This TCR beta chain is from a study of OX40 agonist ivuxolimab in advanced cancers. Overall study context: Dose-escalation patients were diagnosed with hepatocellular carcinoma, melanoma, renal cell cancer or head and neck cancer. The mean age was roughly 60 years, ranging from about 20 to 85, with less than 90% of participants male. Participants could have had prior anti-PD-1, anti-PD-L1 or anti-CTLA-4 therapy, and around 43% had some. Study results and caveats: Average numbers of expanded clones were greater in CD8+ T cells than in CD4+.

Profiling relied on immunoSEQ multiplex PCR, and the TCRdb table lists in-frame clones only, not all of them. The data hold 26,000 or so clones, with roughly 90% observed a single time. For this clone: Its antigen is currently unknown.

Germline V gene sequence: CDR1 LGHNA, CDR2 YSLEER. The trim removed 4 bases at V and 0 bases at J, leaving 1 base unmatched. This CDR3 has 15 residues. The starting material was CD4+ or CD8+ T cells sorted from blood, obtained in a trial of the OX40 agonist ivuxolimab. The sequence came from an adult with an advanced solid tumor such as melanoma, head and neck, liver or kidney cancer. The V and J genes are TRBV4-3 and TRBJ2-5; TRBD2 matches at 11 bases. The CDR3 is CASSLGLADQETQYF. The CDR3 region has the DNA TGCGCCAGCAGCCTGGGACTAGCGGACCAAGAGACCCAGTACTTC.